This T cell receptor (beta chain) appears in the sequencing data of a study of molecular identifiers for immune sequencing clone quantification. Broader study findings: Whereas clones above 20 RNA copies held under 1% of naive-cell molecules, they held over 98% of effector molecules. In cases of identical TCR molecules sharing a barcode, highly expanded clone sizes could be underestimated.

Germline V gives CDR1 MGHRA, CDR2 YSYEKL. The V end lost 6 bases, the J end lost 9 bases, and 17 bases lay between the germline ends. The CDR3 totals 14 residues. This clonotype was seen at least ten times. Its target is unknown. Using its own MiXCR run on the PCR reads, TCRdb lists one record per CDR3 protein. The sample shows about 65,000 distinct CDR3 sequences, less than 20% of them seen only once. This clonotype originated in a human donor in good health. Some libraries in this study had Jurkat cell RNA spiked in. V usage is TRBV4-1 and J usage is TRBJ2-2; D tentatively fits TRBD1 or TRBD2 (5 bases each). The sequenced sample was naive CD8+ T cells from blood, with Jurkat cell RNA spiked in. Subset defined: FACS-sorted CD8+CD4-CCR7+CD45RA+ naive T cells. The CDR3 DNA reads TGCGCCAGCAGTCCCGGGACCCCCTGGCGGGAGCTGTTTTTT. Its translation: CASSPGTPWRELFF.